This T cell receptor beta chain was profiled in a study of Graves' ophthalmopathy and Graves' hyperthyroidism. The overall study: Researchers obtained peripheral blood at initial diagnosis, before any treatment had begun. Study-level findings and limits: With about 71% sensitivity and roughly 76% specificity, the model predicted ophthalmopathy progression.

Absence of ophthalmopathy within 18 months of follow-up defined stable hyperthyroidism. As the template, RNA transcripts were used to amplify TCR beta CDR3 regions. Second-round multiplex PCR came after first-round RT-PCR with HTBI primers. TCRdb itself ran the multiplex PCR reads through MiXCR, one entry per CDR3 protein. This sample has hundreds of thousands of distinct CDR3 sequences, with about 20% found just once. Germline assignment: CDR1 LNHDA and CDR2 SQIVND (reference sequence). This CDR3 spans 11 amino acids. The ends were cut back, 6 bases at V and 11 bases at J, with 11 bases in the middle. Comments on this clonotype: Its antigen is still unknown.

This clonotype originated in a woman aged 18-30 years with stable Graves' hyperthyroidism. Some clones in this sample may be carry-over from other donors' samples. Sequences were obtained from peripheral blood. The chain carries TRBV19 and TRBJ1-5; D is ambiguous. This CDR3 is CASRLGGTQHF. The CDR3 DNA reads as TGTGCCAGTAGACTGGGCGGCACCCAGCATTTT.